This T cell receptor beta chain was recovered during a study of T cell changes during pregnancy in multiple sclerosis. This clone is judged medium-sized. Method: immunoSEQ multiplex PCR; TCRdb's copy keeps in-frame clones and lacks some. The repertoire holds over 70,000 clones, with around 94% as singletons. This TCR was recovered from a female donor with multiple sclerosis, enrolled in a pregnancy study. The starting material was peripheral blood, obtained in the third trimester of pregnancy.

The chain's CDR3 is CASSLSTGEYEKLFF. DNA of the CDR3: TGTGCCAGCAGCCTATCGACAGGGGAGTATGAAAAACTGTTTTTT. The J gene is TRBJ1-4, the V gene TRBV27, with 8 bases aligning to TRBD1. The CDR3 consists of 15 residues. The V segment lost 6 bases and the J segment 6 bases; nucleotides outside the gene matches: 9. Looked up from germline, CDR1 is MNHEY and CDR2 is SMNVEV (reference sequence).